This T cell receptor beta chain comes out of a study of neurological immune-mediated disorders. Study-wide results and caveats: Phylogenetic analysis grouped 18 of 34 multiple sclerosis patients' repertoires together, suggesting a possible repertoire signature. Whereas HTLV-1-associated myelopathy showed the most TCR clonal expansion, multiple sclerosis showed the least, with levels below those of healthy controls.

The CDR3 loop spans 18 amino acids. V lost 4 bases and J lost 8; bases outside the gene matches: 20. The V gene's germline CDR1 is SGHRS and CDR2 YFSETQ. This clonotype was counted ten times or more. The antigen is not known. Each TCR transcript was tagged with a 10-nucleotide random UMI during 5'RACE. Each CDR3 protein gets one entry after TCRdb re-called the 5' RACE reads with MiXCR. The data show about 120,000 distinct CDR3 sequences, roughly 3.2% seen once. The sequencing sample was made of PBMCs. This sequence originates from a woman aged 25 to 39 with multiple sclerosis. The V gene is TRBV5-1, the J gene TRBJ2-1; 8 nucleotides match TRBD2. CDR3 region: CASSRVGGDGSTWDEQFF. DNA for the CDR3: TGCGCCAGCAGCCGTGTCGGGGGGGATGGGTCAACTTGGGATGAGCAGTTCTTC.